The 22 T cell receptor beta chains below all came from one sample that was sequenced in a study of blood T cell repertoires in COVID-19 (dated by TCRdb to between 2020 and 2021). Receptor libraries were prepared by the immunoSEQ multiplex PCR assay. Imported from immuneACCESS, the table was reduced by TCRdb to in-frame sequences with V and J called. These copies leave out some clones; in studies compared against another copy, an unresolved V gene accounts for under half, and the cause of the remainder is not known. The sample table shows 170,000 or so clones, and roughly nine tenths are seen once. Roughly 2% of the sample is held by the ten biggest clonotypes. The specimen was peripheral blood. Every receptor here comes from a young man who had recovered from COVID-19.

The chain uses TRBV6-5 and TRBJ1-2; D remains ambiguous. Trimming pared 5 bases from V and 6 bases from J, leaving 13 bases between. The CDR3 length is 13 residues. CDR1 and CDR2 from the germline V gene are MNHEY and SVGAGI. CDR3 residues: CASSLRAGDGYTF. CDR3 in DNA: TGTGCCAGCAGTCTCCGGGCCGGGGATGGCTACACCTTC.

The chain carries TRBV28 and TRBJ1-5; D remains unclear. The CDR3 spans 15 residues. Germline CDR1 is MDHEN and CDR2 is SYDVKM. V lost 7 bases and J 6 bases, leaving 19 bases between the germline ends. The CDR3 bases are TGTGCCAGCACCGAAATCTACGGCACGGGTCAGCCCCAGCATTTT. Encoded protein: CASTEIYGTGQPQHF.

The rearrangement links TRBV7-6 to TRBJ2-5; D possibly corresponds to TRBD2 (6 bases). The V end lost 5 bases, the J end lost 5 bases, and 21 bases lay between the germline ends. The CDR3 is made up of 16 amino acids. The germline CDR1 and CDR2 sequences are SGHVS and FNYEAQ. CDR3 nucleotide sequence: TGTGCCAGCAGCCCCGCACTAGCCCGTCTGGGGGAGACCCAGTACTTC. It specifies CASSPALARLGETQYF. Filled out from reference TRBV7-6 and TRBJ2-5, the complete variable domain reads GAGVSQSPRYKVTKRGQDVALRCDPISGHVSLYWYRQALGQGPEFLTYFNYEAQQDKSGLPNDRFSAERPEGSISTLTIQRTEQRDSAMYRCASSPALARLGETQYFGPGTRLLVL.

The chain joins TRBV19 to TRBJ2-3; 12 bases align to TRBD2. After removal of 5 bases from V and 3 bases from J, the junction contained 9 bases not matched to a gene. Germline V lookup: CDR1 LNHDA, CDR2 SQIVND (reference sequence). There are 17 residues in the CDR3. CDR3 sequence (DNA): TGTGCCAGTAGTTCGCGGACTAGCGGGGTGCATACAGATACGCAGTATTTT. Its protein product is CASSSRTSGVHTDTQYF. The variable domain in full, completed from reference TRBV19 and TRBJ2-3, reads DGGITQSPKYLFRKEGQNVTLSCEQNLNHDAMYWYRQDPGQGLRLIYYSQIVNDFQKGDIAEGYSVSREKKESFPLTVTSAQKNPTAFYLCASSSRTSGVHTDTQYFGPGTRLTVL.

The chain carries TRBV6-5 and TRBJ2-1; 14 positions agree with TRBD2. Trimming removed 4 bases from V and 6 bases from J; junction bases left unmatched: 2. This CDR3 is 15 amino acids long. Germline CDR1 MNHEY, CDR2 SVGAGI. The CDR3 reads CASSWTSGRPNEQFF. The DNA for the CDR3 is TGTGCCAGCAGTTGGACTAGCGGGAGGCCCAATGAGCAGTTCTTC.

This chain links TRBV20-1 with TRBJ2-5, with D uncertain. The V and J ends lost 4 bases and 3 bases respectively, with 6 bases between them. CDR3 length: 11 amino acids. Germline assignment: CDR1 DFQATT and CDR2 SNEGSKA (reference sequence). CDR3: CSATPEETQYF. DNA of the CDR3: TGCAGTGCTACCCCTGAAGAGACCCAGTACTTC.

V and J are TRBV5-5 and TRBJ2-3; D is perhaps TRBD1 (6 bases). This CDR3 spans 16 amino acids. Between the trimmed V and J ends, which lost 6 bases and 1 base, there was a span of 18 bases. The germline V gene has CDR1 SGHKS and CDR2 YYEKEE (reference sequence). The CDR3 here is CASTLSPAGGTDTQYF. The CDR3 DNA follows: TGTGCCAGCACCCTAAGTCCGGCAGGGGGCACAGATACGCAGTATTTT.

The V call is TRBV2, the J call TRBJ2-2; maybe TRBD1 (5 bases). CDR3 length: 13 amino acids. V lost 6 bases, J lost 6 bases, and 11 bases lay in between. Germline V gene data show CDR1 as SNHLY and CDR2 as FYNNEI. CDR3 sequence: CASRKQGSGELFF. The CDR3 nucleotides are TGTGCCAGCAGAAAGCAGGGCTCCGGGGAGCTGTTTTTT.

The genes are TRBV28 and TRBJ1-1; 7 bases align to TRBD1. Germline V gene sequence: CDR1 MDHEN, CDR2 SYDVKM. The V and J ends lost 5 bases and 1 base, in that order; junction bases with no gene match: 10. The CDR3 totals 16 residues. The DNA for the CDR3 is TGTGCCAGCAGTACCCCCGCGACAGGGCCGAACACTGAAGCTTTCTTT. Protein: CASSTPATGPNTEAFF.

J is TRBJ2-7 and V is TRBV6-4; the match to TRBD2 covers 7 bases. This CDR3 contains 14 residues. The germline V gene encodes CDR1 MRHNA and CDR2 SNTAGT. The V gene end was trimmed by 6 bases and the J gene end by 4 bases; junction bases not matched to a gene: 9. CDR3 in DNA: TGTGCCAGCAGCGAAGGGGACTACCATTACGAGCAGTACTTC. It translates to CASSEGDYHYEQYF.

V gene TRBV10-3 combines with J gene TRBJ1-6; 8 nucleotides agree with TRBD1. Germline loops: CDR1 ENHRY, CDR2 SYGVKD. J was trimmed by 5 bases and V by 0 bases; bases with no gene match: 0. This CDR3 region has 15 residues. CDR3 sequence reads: CAISESGQDNSPLHF. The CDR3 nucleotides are TGTGCCATCAGTGAGTCGGGACAGGATAATTCACCCCTCCACTTT.

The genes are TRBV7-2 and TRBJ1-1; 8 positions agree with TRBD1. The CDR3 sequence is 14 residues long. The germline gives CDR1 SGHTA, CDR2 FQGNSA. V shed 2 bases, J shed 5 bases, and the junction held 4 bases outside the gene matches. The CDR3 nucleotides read TGTGCCAGCAGCTTAAACCGACAGGGGACTGAAGCTTTCTTT. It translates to CASSLNRQGTEAFF.

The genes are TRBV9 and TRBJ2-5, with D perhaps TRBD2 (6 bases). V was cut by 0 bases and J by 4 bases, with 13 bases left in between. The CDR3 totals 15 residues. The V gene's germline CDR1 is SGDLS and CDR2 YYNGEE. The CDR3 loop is CASSVVSGGGETQYF. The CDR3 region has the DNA TGTGCCAGCAGCGTAGTTAGCGGCGGAGGAGAGACCCAGTACTTC.

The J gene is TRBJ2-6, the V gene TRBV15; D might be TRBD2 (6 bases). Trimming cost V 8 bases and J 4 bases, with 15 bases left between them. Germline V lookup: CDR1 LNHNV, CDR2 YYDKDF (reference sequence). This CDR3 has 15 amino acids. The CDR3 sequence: CATLISGAGANVLTF. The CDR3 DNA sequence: TGTGCCACCCTGATTAGCGGTGCCGGGGCCAACGTCCTGACTTTC.

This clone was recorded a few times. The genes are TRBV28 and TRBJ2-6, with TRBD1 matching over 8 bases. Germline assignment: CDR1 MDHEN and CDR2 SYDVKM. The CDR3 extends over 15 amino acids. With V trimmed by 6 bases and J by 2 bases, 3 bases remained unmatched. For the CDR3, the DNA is TGTGCCAGCAGGACACAGGGGGCTGGGGCCAACGTCCTGACTTTC. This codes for CASRTQGAGANVLTF.

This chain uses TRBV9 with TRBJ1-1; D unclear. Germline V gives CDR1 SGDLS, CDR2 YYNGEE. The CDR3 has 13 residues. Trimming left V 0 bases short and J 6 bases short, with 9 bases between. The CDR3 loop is CASSVVGVAEAFF. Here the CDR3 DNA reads TGTGCCAGCAGCGTAGTCGGGGTAGCTGAAGCTTTCTTT.

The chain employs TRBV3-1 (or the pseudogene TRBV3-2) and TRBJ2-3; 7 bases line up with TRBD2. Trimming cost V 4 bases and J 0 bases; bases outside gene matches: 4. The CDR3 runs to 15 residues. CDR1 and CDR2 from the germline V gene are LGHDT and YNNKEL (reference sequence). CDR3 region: CASSLGTKSTDTQYF. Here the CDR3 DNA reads TGTGCCAGCAGCCTCGGGACTAAAAGCACAGATACGCAGTATTTT.

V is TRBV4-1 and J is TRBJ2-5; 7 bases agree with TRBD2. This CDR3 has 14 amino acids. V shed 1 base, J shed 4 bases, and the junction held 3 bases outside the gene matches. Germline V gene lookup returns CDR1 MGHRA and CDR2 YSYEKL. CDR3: CASSQVSGGETQYF. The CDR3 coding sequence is TGCGCCAGCAGCCAAGTTTCGGGGGGAGAGACCCAGTACTTC.

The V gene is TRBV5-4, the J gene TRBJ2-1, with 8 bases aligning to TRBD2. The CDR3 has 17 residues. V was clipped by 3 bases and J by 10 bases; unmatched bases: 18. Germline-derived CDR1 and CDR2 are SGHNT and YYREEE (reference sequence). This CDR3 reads CASSSLTGLEIKGEQFF. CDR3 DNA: TGTGCCAGCAGCTCACTTACGGGACTAGAAATTAAGGGCGAGCAGTTCTTC.

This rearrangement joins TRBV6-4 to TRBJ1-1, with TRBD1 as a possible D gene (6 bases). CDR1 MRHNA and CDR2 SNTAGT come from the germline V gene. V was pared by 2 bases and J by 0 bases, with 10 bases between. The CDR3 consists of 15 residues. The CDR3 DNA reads TGTGCCAGCAGTGACCTGGGGGCGTTGAACACTGAAGCTTTCTTT. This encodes CASSDLGALNTEAFF.

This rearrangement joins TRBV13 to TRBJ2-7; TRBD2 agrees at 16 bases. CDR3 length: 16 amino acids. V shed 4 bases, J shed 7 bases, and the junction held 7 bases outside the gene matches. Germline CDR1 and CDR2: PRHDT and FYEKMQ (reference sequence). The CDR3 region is CASSSSGTSGRGEQYF. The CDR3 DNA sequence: TGTGCCAGCAGCTCATCCGGGACTAGCGGGAGGGGAGAGCAGTACTTC.

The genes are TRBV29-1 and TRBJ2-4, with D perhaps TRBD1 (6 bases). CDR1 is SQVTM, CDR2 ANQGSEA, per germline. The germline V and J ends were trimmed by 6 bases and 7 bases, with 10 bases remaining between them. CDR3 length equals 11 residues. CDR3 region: CSVVRGNIQYF. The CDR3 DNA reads TGCAGCGTCGTCAGGGGCAACATTCAGTACTTC.